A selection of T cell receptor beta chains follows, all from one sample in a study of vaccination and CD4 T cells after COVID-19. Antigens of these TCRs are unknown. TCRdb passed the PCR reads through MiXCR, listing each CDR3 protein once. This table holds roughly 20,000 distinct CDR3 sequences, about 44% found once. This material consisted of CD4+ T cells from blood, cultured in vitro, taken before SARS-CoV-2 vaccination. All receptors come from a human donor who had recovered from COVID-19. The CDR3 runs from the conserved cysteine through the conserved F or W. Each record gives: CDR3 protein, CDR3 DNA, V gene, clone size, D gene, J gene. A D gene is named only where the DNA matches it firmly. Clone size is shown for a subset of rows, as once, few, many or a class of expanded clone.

CDR3aa: CASSATGGLYGYTF
CDR3nt: TGCGCCAGCAGCGCGACAGGGGGGCTCTATGGCTACACCTTC
v_gene: TRBV5-1
abundance: .
d_gene: TRBD1
j_gene: TRBJ1-2

CDR3aa: CASSQESIRGNTEAFF
CDR3nt: TGTGCCAGCAGCCAAGAGAGTATTCGGGGGAACACTGAAGCTTTCTTT
v_gene: TRBV4-2
abundance: .
d_gene: .
j_gene: TRBJ1-1

CDR3aa: CASSVVPGQGEQYF
CDR3nt: TGTGCCAGCAGCGTAGTGCCAGGACAGGGTGAGCAGTACTTC
v_gene: TRBV9
abundance: .
d_gene: TRBD1
j_gene: TRBJ2-7

CDR3aa: CASLESSGGRAFF
CDR3nt: TGTGCCAGCCTCGAATCATCGGGAGGTCGGGCTTTCTTT
v_gene: TRBV6-2/TRBV6-3
abundance: .
d_gene: .
j_gene: TRBJ1-1

CDR3aa: CATTGGVNTEAFF
CDR3nt: TGTGCCACCACCGGCGGAGTGAACACTGAAGCTTTCTTT
v_gene: TRBV28
abundance: .
d_gene: .
j_gene: TRBJ1-1

CDR3aa: CSARAAAGTDTQYF
CDR3nt: TGCAGTGCTAGAGCGGCAGCGGGCACAGATACGCAGTATTTT
v_gene: TRBV20-1
abundance: .
d_gene: .
j_gene: TRBJ2-3

CDR3aa: CASRMATGQMNTEAFF
CDR3nt: TGTGCCAGCAGGATGGCGACAGGACAAATGAACACTGAAGCTTTCTTT
v_gene: TRBV2
abundance: .
d_gene: .
j_gene: TRBJ1-1

CDR3aa: CASSLWGPGRSYEQYF
CDR3nt: TGTGCCAGCAGTTTATGGGGCCCAGGACGGTCCTACGAGCAGTACTTC
v_gene: TRBV27
abundance: few
d_gene: .
j_gene: TRBJ2-7

CDR3aa: CASSPLRGRDGYTF
CDR3nt: TGTGCCAGCAGCCCCCTTAGAGGGCGTGATGGCTACACCTTC
v_gene: TRBV7-2
abundance: few
d_gene: .
j_gene: TRBJ1-2

CDR3aa: CASSSHKGPLYGYTF
CDR3nt: TGTGCCAGCAGCTCGCACAAGGGGCCGCTTTATGGCTACACCTTC
v_gene: TRBV11-2
abundance: .
d_gene: .
j_gene: TRBJ1-2

CDR3aa: CAWSPPGLNYGYTF
CDR3nt: TGTGCCTGGAGTCCTCCGGGACTCAACTATGGCTACACCTTC
v_gene: TRBV30
abundance: .
d_gene: .
j_gene: TRBJ1-2

CDR3aa: CASTGGNGNQPQHF
CDR3nt: TGTGCCAGCACTGGGGGTAATGGCAATCAGCCCCAGCATTTT
v_gene: TRBV6-2/TRBV6-3
abundance: .
d_gene: .
j_gene: TRBJ1-5

CDR3aa: CASRRETGTSGRSTGELFF
CDR3nt: TGTGCCAGCAGACGAGAAACCGGGACTAGCGGGAGATCTACCGGGGAGCTGTTTTTT
v_gene: TRBV6-1
abundance: .
d_gene: TRBD2
j_gene: TRBJ2-2

CDR3aa: CSARDRGEKPYEQYF
CDR3nt: TGCAGTGCTAGAGACAGGGGGGAGAAACCTTACGAGCAGTACTTC
v_gene: TRBV20-1
abundance: few
d_gene: .
j_gene: TRBJ2-7

CDR3aa: CASSFIVANYGYTF
CDR3nt: TGTGCCAGCAGCTTTATTGTGGCTAACTATGGCTACACCTTC
v_gene: TRBV7-9
abundance: few
d_gene: .
j_gene: TRBJ1-2

CDR3aa: CASSDQVSNQPQHF
CDR3nt: TGTGCCAGCAGTGATCAGGTTAGCAATCAGCCCCAGCATTTT
v_gene: TRBV6-1
abundance: few
d_gene: .
j_gene: TRBJ1-5

CDR3aa: CASSPPSVADEQYF
CDR3nt: TGCGCCAGCAGCCCTCCTAGCGTAGCCGACGAGCAGTACTTC
v_gene: TRBV4-1
abundance: .
d_gene: .
j_gene: TRBJ2-7

CDR3aa: CASSFTLDRVNTEAFF
CDR3nt: TGTGCCAGCAGTTTCACCCTGGACAGGGTGAACACTGAAGCTTTCTTT
v_gene: TRBV27
abundance: few
d_gene: TRBD1
j_gene: TRBJ1-1

CDR3aa: CASRPRGSVYGYTF
CDR3nt: TGTGCCAGCAGACCCCGGGGTTCGGTGTATGGCTACACCTTC
v_gene: TRBV19
abundance: once
d_gene: .
j_gene: TRBJ1-2

CDR3aa: CSALGLNYGYTF
CDR3nt: TGCAGTGCTTTAGGTCTCAACTATGGCTACACCTTC
v_gene: TRBV20-1
abundance: few
d_gene: .
j_gene: TRBJ1-2

CDR3aa: CASRPGMNTDTQYF
CDR3nt: TGTGCCAGCAGGCCGGGGATGAACACAGATACGCAGTATTTT
v_gene: TRBV9
abundance: few
d_gene: .
j_gene: TRBJ2-3

CDR3aa: CASTNDGGTPTDTQYF
CDR3nt: TGTGCCAGCACTAACGACGGCGGGACCCCCACAGATACGCAGTATTTT
v_gene: TRBV7-2
abundance: .
d_gene: .
j_gene: TRBJ2-3

CDR3aa: CASSSRQGPNEQYF
CDR3nt: TGTGCCAGCAGCTCCCGACAGGGGCCTAACGAGCAGTACTTC
v_gene: TRBV7-9
abundance: once
d_gene: TRBD1
j_gene: TRBJ2-7

CDR3aa: CASSPQRRTNTGELFF
CDR3nt: TGTGCCAGTAGTCCCCAGCGGAGAACGAACACCGGGGAGCTGTTTTTT
v_gene: TRBV19
abundance: few
d_gene: .
j_gene: TRBJ2-2

CDR3aa: CASSSTDREYGYTF
CDR3nt: TGTGCCAGCAGCTCCACGGACAGGGAATATGGCTACACCTTC
v_gene: TRBV7-9
abundance: .
d_gene: TRBD1
j_gene: TRBJ1-2